The clone carrying this TCR beta chain turned up a few times. The antigen is undetermined. These data belong to a study of human T cells and chemical hapten exposure. Study-wide context: Sensitizing treatment utilized 2% DPC over an approximately 2 cm by approximately 2 cm portion of upper inner arm skin. Study results and limitations: Expanded TCR counts at PT1 were positively correlated with the patch test score.

Time point in this sample: patch test 2, 6 weeks after DPC sensitization. Treatment: therapeutic diphenylcyclopropenone sensitization with weekly scalp DPC. Each cDNA molecule in the library carried unique molecular identifiers. In TCRdb, the RACE reads were re-called with MiXCR into one record per CDR3 protein. The sample consists of more than 85,000 distinct CDR3 sequences, 8% to 13% of them appearing once. The CDR3 covers 18 residues. Trimming pared 2 bases from V and 8 bases from J, leaving 24 bases between. CDR1 SNHLY and CDR2 FYNNEI come from the germline V gene. V usage is TRBV2 and J usage is TRBJ1-4; D unresolved. The source material was whole blood, sampled in connection with sensitization to the hapten diphenylcyclopropenone (DPC). The receptor's source is a man aged 40-49 years with alopecia areata. Some clones in this sample may be carry-over from other donors' samples. In DNA, the CDR3 is TGTGCCAGCAGTGAATTGGGGATATACGCAAATGGAATCGAAAAACTGTTTTTT. Protein sequence: CASSELGIYANGIEKLFF.